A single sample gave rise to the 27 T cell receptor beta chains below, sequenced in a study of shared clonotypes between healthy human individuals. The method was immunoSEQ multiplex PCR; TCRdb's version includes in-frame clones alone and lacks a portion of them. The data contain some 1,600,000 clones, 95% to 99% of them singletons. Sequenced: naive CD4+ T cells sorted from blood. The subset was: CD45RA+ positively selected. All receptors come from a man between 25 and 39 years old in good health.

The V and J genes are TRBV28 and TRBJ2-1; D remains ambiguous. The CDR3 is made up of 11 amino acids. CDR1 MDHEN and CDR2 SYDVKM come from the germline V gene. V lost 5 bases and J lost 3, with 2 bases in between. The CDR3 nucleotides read TGTGCCAGCAGTGTCTACAATGAGCAGTTCTTC. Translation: CASSVYNEQFF.

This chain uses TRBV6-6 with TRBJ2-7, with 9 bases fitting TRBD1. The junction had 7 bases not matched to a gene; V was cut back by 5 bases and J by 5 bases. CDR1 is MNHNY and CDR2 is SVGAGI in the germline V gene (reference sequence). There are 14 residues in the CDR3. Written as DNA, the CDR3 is TGTGCCAGCAGTACCGGGACAGGGTTGGACGAGCAGTACTTC. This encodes CASSTGTGLDEQYF.

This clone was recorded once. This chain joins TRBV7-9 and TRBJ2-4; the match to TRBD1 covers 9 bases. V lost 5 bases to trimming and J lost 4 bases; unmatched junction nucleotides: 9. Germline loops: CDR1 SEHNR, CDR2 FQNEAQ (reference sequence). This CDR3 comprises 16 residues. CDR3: CASSQRGGQGKNIQYF. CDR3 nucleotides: TGTGCCAGCAGCCAACGGGGTGGACAGGGGAAAAACATTCAGTACTTC.

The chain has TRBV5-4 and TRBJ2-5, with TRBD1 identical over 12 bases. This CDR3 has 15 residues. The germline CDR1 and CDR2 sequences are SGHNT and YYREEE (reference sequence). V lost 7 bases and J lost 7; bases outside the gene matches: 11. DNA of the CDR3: TGTGCCAGCCGAATGGCGGGACAGGGGGCTTTGACCCAGTACTTC. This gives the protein CASRMAGQGALTQYF.

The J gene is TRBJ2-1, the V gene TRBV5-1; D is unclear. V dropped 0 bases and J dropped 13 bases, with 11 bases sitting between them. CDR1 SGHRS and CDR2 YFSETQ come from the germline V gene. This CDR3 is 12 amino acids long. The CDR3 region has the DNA TGCGCCAGCAGCTTGGTTCCCGATCACCAGTTCTTC. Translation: CASSLVPDHQFF. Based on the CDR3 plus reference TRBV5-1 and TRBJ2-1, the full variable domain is KAGVTQTPRYLIKTRGQQVTLSCSPISGHRSVSWYQQTPGQGLQFLFEYFSETQRNKGNFPGRFSGRQFSNSRSEMNVSTLELGDSALYLCASSLVPDHQFFGPGTRLTVL.

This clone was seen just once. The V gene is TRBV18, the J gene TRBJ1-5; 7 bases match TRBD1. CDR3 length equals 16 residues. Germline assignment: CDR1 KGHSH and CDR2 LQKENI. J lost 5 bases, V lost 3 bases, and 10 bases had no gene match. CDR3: CASSPPGSGGYQPQHF. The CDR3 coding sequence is TGTGCCAGCTCACCTCCCGGTTCAGGGGGATATCAGCCCCAGCATTTT.

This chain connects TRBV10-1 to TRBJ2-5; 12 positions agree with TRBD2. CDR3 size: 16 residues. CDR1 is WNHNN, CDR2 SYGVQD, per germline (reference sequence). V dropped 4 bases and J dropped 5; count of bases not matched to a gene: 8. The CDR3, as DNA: TGCGCCAGCAGTGGGGGGAGACTAGCGGGAGCTGAGACCCAGTACTTC. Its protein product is CASSGGRLAGAETQYF.

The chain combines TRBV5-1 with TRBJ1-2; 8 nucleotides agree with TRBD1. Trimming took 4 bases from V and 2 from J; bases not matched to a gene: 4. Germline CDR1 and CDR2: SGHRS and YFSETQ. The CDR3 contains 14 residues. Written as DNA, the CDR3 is TGCGCCAGCAGCACCGGACAGGGCAACTATGGCTACACCTTC. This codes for CASSTGQGNYGYTF.

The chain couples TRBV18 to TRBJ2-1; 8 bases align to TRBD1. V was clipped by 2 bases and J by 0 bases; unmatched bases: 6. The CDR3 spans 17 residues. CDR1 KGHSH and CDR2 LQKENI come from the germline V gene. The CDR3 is CASSPSGGLSSYNEQFF. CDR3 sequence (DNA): TGTGCCAGCTCACCATCAGGGGGCTTAAGCTCCTACAATGAGCAGTTCTTC.

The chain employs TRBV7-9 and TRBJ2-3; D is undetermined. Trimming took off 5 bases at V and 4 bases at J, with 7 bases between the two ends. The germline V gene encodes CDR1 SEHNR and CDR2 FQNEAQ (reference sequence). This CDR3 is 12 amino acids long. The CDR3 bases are TGTGCCAGCAGCCTAGAAGCAGATACGCAGTATTTT. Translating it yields CASSLEADTQYF.

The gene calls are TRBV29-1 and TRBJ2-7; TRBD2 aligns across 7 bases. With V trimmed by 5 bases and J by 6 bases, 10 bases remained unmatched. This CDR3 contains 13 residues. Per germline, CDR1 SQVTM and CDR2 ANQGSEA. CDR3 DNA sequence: TGCAGCGTTTTAAAGCGGGAAGACGGCGAGCAGTACTTC. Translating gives CSVLKREDGEQYF.

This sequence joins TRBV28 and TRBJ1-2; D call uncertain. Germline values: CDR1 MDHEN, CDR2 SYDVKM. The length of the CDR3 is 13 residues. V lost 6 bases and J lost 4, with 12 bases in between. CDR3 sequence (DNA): TGTGCCAGCAGCCCCTCAATTGTCTATGGCTACACCTTC. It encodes CASSPSIVYGYTF.

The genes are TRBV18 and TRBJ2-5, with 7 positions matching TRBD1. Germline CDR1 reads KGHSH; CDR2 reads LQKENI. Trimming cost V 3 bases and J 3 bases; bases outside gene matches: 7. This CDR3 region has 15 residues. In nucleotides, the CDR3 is TGTGCCAGCTCACCCAGACAGGGCATAAAAGAGACCCAGTACTTC. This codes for CASSPRQGIKETQYF. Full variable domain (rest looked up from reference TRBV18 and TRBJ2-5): NAGVMQNPRHLVRRRGQEARLRCSPMKGHSHVYWYRQLPEEGLKFMVYLQKENIIDESGMPKERFSAEFPKEGPSILRIQQVVRGDSAAYFCASSPRQGIKETQYFGPGTRLLVL.

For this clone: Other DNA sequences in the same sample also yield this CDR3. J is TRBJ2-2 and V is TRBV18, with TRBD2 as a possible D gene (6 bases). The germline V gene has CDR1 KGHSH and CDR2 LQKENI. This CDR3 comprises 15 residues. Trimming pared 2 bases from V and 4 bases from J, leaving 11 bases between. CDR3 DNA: TGTGCCAGCTCACCAGGGCAGGGAGGCACCGGGGAGCTGTTTTTT. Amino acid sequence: CASSPGQGGTGELFF.

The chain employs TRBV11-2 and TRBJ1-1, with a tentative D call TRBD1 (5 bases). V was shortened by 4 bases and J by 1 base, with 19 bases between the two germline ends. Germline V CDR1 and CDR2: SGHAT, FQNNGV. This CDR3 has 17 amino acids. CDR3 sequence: CASSSPMGGGWNTEAFF. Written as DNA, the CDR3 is TGTGCCAGCAGCTCCCCCATGGGTGGGGGGTGGAACACTGAAGCTTTCTTT.

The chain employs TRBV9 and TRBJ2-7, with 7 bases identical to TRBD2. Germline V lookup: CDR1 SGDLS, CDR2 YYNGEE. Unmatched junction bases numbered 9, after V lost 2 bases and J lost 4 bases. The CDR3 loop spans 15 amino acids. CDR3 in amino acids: CASSVGRETSYEQYF. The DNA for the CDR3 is TGTGCCAGCAGCGTTGGGCGGGAGACTAGTTACGAGCAGTACTTC.

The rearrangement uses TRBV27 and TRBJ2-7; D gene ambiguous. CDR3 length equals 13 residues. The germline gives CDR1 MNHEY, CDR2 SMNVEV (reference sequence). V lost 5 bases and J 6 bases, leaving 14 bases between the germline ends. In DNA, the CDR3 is TGTGCCAGCAGTCCATCCCGGCGTATCGAGCAGTACTTC. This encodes CASSPSRRIEQYF.

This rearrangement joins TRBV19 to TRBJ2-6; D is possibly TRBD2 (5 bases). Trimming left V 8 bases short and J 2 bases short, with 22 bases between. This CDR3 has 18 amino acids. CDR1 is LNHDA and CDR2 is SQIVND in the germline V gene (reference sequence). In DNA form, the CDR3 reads TGTGCCAGTTCGCAACTTATCGGGGTAACTCCTGGGGCCAACGTCCTGACTTTC. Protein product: CASSQLIGVTPGANVLTF.

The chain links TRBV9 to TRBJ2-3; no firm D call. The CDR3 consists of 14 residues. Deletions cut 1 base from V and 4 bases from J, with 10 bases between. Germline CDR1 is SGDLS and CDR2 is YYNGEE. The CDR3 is CASSVFSGSDTQYF. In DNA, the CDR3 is TGTGCCAGCAGCGTATTTTCTGGCTCAGATACGCAGTATTTT.

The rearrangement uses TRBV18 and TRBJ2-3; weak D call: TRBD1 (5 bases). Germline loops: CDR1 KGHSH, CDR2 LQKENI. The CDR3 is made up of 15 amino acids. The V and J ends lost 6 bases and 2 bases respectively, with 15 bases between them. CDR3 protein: CASSPLSGNTDTQYF. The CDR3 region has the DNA TGTGCCAGCTCCCCCCTTTCAGGGAACACAGATACGCAGTATTTT.

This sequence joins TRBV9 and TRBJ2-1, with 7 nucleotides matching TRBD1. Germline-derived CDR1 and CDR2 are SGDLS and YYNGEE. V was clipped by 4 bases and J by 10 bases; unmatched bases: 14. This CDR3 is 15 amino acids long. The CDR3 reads CASSFLGDSLNEQFF. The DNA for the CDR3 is TGTGCCAGCAGCTTCCTCGGGGACAGTCTCAACGAGCAGTTCTTC.

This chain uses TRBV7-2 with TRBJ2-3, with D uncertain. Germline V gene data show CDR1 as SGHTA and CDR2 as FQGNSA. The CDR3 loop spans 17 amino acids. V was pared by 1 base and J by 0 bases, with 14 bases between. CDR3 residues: CASSLEEVTLSTDTQYF. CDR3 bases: TGTGCCAGCAGCTTAGAAGAAGTAACTCTTAGCACAGATACGCAGTATTTT. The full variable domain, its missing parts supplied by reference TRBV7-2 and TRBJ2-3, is GAGVSQSPSNKVTEKGKDVELRCDPISGHTALYWYRQSLGQGLEFLIYFQGNSAPDKSGLPSDRFSAERTGGSVSTLTIQRTQQEDSAVYLCASSLEEVTLSTDTQYFGPGTRLTVL.

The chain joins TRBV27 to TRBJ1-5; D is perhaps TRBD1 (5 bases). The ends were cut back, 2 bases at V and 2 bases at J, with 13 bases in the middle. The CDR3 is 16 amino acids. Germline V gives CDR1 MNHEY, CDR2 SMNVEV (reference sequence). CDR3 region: CASSLKGSTGNQPQHF. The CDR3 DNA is TGTGCCAGCAGTTTAAAGGGGAGTACGGGCAATCAGCCCCAGCATTTT.

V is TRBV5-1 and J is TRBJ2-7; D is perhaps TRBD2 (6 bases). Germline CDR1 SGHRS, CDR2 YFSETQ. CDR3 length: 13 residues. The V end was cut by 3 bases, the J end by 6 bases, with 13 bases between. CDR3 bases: TGCGCCAGCAGCTCGCGTACGGAGGGCGAGCAGTACTTC. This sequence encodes CASSSRTEGEQYF.

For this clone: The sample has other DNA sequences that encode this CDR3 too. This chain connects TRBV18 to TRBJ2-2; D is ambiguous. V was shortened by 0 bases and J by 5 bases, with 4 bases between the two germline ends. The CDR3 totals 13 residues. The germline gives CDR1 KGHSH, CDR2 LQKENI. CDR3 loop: CASSPPRTGELFF. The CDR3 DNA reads TGTGCCAGCTCACCACCGCGGACCGGGGAGCTGTTTTTT.

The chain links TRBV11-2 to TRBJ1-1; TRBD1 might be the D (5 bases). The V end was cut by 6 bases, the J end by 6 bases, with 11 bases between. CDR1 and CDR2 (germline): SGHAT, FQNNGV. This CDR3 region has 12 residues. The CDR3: CASSLRVAEAFF. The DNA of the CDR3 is TGTGCCAGCAGTCTCAGGGTAGCTGAAGCTTTCTTT.

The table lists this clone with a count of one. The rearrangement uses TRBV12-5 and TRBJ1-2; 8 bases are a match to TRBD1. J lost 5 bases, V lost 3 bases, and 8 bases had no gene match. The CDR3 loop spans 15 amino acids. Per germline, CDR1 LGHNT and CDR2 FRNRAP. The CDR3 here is CASGFTRGQSYGYTF. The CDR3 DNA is TGTGCTAGTGGTTTCACCAGGGGGCAAAGTTATGGCTACACCTTC.